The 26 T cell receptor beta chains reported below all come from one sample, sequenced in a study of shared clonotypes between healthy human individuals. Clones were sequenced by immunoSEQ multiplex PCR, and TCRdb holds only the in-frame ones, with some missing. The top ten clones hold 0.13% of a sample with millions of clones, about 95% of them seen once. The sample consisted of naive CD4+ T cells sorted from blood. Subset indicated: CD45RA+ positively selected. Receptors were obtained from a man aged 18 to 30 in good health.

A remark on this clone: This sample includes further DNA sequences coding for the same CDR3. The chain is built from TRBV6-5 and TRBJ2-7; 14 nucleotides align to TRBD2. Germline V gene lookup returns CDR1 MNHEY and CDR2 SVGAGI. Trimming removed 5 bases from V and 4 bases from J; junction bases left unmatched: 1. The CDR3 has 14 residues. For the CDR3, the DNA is TGTGCCAGCAGTCGACTAGCGGGAGGGTACGAGCAGTACTTC. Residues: CASSRLAGGYEQYF.

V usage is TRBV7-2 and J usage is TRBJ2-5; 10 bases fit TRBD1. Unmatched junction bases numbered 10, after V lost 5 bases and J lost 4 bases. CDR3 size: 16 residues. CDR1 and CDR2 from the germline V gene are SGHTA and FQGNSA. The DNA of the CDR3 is TGTGCCAGCAGCCCGCAAGGGACAGGGGCTGGAGAGACCCAGTACTTC. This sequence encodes CASSPQGTGAGETQYF.

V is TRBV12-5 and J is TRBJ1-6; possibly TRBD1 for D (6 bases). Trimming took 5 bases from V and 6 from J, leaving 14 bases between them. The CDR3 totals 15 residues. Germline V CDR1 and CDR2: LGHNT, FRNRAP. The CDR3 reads CASGIGTMGNSPLHF. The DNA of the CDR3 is TGTGCTAGTGGTATTGGGACAATGGGTAATTCACCCCTCCACTTT.

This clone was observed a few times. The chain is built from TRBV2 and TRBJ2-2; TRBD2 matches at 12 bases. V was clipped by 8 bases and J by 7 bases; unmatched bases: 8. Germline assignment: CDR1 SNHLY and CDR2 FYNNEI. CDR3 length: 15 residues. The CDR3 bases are TGTGCCAGCCAGACTAGCGGGAGTCTTGGCGGGGAGCTGTTTTTT. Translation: CASQTSGSLGGELFF. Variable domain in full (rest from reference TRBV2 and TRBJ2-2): EPEVTQTPSHQVTQMGQEVILRCVPISNHLYFYWYRQILGQKVEFLVSFYNNEISEKSEIFDDQFSVERPDGSNFTLKIRSTKLEDSAMYFCASQTSGSLGGELFFGEGSRLTVL.

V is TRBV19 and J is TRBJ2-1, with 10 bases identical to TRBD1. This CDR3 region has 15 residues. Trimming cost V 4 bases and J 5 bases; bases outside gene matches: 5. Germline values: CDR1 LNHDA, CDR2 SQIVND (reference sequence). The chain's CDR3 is CASSKGTGVNNEQFF. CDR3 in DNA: TGTGCCAGTAGTAAAGGGACAGGGGTAAACAATGAGCAGTTCTTC.

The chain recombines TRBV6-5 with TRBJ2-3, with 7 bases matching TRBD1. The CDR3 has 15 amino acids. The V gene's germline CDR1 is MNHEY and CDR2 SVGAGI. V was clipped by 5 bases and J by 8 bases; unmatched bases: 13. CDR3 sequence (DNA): TGTGCCAGCAGTCACGATGACAGGGTAGGAGGTACGCAGTATTTT. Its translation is CASSHDDRVGGTQYF.

This chain's CDR3 is CASSSSQGPYEQYF. The CDR3 DNA reads as TGTGCCAGCAGTTCGTCACAGGGGCCCTACGAGCAGTACTTC. The rearrangement links TRBV28 to TRBJ2-7, with 7 bases identical to TRBD1. The V gene end was trimmed by 4 bases and the J gene end by 2 bases; junction bases not matched to a gene: 5. The CDR3 consists of 14 residues. Germline loops: CDR1 MDHEN, CDR2 SYDVKM. The entire variable domain, with the rest obtained from reference TRBV28 and TRBJ2-7, is as follows: DVKVTQSSRYLVKRTGEKVFLECVQDMDHENMFWYRQDPGLGLRLIYFSYDVKMKEKGDIPEGYSVSREKKERFSLILESASTNQTSMYLCASSSSQGPYEQYFGPGTRLTVT.

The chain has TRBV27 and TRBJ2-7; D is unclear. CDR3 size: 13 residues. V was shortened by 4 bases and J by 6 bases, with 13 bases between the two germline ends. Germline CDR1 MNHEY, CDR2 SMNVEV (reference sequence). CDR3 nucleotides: TGTGCCAGCAGTTCCCTTGGTTGGGGCGAGCAGTACTTC. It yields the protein CASSSLGWGEQYF.

The DNA for the CDR3 is TGTGCCAGCTCACAAGACAGGAACGGCGAGCAGTACTTC. As protein: CASSQDRNGEQYF. The rearrangement links TRBV18 to TRBJ2-7; D may be TRBD1 (6 bases). With 4 bases removed from V and 6 bases from J, the gap between germline ends came to 13 bases. Germline CDR1 is KGHSH and CDR2 is LQKENI. The CDR3 consists of 13 residues. The entire variable domain, with the rest obtained from reference TRBV18 and TRBJ2-7, is as follows: NAGVMQNPRHLVRRRGQEARLRCSPMKGHSHVYWYRQLPEEGLKFMVYLQKENIIDESGMPKERFSAEFPKEGPSILRIQQVVRGDSAAYFCASSQDRNGEQYFGPGTRLTVT.

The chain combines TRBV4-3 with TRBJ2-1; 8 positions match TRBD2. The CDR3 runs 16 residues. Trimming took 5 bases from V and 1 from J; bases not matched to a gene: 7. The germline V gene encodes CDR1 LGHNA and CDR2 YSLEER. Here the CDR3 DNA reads TGCGCCAGCAGCAAAGGGCGGGAGGTGTCCTACAATGAGCAGTTCTTC. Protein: CASSKGREVSYNEQFF.

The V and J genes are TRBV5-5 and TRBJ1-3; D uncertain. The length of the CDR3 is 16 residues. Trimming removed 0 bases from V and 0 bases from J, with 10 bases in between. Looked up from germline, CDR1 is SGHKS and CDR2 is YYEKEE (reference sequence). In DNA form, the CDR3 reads TGTGCCAGCAGCTTGGCCGGGAGCCTCTCTGGAAACACCATATATTTT. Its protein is CASSLAGSLSGNTIYF.

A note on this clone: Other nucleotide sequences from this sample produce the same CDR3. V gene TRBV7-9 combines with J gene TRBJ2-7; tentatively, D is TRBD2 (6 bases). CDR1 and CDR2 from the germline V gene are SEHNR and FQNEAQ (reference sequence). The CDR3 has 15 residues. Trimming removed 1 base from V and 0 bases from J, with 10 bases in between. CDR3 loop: CASSLGSGVSYEQYF. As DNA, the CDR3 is TGTGCCAGCAGCTTAGGTAGCGGAGTCTCCTACGAGCAGTACTTC.

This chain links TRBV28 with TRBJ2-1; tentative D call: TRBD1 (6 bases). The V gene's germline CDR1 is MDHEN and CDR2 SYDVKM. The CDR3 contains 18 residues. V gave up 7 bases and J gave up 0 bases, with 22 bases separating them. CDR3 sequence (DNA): TGTGCCAGCAAGTCGAGATTGGACAGTTTCCTCTCCTACAATGAGCAGTTCTTC. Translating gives CASKSRLDSFLSYNEQFF.

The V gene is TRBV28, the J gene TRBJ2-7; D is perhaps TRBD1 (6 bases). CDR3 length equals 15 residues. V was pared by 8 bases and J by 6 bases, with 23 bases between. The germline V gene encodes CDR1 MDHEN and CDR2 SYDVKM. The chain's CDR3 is CASSLSGTSAREQYF. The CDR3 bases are TGTGCCAGCTCCCTCTCCGGGACATCGGCGCGCGAGCAGTACTTC.

In DNA, the CDR3 is TGCAGTGCTATTCTTGGGGATGGCTACACCTTC. This encodes CSAILGDGYTF. The rearrangement uses TRBV20-1 and TRBJ1-2; D is ambiguous. Trimming left V 4 bases short and J 6 bases short, with 9 bases between. The CDR3 loop spans 11 amino acids. Germline loops: CDR1 DFQATT, CDR2 SNEGSKA (reference sequence).

The chain's CDR3 is CASSDLPPGNEKLFF. As DNA, the CDR3 is TGTGCCAGCTCAGATTTGCCCCCCGGAAATGAAAAACTGTTTTTT. The chain couples TRBV18 to TRBJ1-4; the D is unclear. This CDR3 region has 15 residues. The V gene lost 5 bases and the J gene lost 5 bases, with 15 bases spanning the gap. Germline-derived CDR1 and CDR2 are KGHSH and LQKENI. The full variable domain, with the rest looked up from reference TRBV18 and TRBJ1-4, is NAGVMQNPRHLVRRRGQEARLRCSPMKGHSHVYWYRQLPEEGLKFMVYLQKENIIDESGMPKERFSAEFPKEGPSILRIQQVVRGDSAAYFCASSDLPPGNEKLFFGSGTQLSVL.

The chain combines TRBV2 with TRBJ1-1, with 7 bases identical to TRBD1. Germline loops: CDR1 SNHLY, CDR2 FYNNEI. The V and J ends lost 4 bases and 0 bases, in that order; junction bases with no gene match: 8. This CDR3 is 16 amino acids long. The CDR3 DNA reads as TGTGCCAGCAGTGTCCGGGACAGTATGATGAACACTGAAGCTTTCTTT. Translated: CASSVRDSMMNTEAFF.

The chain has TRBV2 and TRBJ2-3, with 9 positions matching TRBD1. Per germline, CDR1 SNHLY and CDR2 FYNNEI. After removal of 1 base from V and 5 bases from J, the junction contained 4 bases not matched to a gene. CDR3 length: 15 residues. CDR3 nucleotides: TGTGCCAGCAGTGAAGACAGGGGGCGGCAAGATACGCAGTATTTT. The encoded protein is CASSEDRGRQDTQYF.

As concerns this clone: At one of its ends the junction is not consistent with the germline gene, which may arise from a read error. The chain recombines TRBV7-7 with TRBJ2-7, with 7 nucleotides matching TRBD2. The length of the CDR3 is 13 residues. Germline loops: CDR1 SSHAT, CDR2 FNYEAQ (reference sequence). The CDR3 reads CASSLARGSEQYF. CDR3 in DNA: TGTGCTAGCAGCTTAGCGCGGGGGAGCGAGCAGTACTTC.

The CDR3 coding sequence is TGTGCCAGCAGCTTTATGGACAGGGTAAGGGAAAAACTGTTTTTT. Protein sequence: CASSFMDRVREKLFF. The chain recombines TRBV7-9 with TRBJ1-4; the match to TRBD1 covers 8 bases. The V segment lost 3 bases and the J segment 8 bases; nucleotides outside the gene matches: 8. The germline gives CDR1 SEHNR, CDR2 FQNEAQ (reference sequence). This CDR3 region has 15 residues. The entire variable domain, with the rest obtained from reference TRBV7-9 and TRBJ1-4, is as follows: DTGVSQNPRHKITKRGQNVTFRCDPISEHNRLYWYRQTLGQGPEFLTYFQNEAQLEKSRLLSDRFSAERPKGSFSTLEIQRTEQGDSAMYLCASSFMDRVREKLFFGSGTQLSVL.

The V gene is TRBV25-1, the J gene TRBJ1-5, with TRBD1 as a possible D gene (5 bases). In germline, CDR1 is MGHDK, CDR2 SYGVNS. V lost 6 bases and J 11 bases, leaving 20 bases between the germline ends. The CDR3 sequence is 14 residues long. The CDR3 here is CASSGGTGDWAQHF. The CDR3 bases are TGTGCCAGCAGCGGGGGGACGGGGGATTGGGCCCAGCATTTT. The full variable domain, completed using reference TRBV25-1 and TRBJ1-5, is EADIYQTPRYLVIGTGKKITLECSQTMGHDKMYWYQQDPGMELHLIHYSYGVNSTEKGDLSSESTVSRIRTEHFPLTLESARPSHTSQYLCASSGGTGDWAQHFGDGTRLSIL.

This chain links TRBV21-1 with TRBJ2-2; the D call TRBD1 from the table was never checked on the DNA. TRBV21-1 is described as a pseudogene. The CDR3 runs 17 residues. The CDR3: CASSKRTGTGYTGELFF. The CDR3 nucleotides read TGTGCCAGCAGCAAACGGACCGGGACAGGGTACACCGGGGAGCTGTTTTTT.

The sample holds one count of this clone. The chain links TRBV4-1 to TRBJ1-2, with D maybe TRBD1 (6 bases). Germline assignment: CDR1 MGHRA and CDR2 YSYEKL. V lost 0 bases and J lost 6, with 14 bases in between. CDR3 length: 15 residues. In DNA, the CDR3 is TGCGCCAGCAGCCAAGAACCCAACGACAGGAATGGCTACACCTTC. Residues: CASSQEPNDRNGYTF.

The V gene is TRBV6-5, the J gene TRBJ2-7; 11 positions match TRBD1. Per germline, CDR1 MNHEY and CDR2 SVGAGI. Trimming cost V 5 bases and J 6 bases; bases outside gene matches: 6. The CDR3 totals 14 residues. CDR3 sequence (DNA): TGTGCCAGCAGTCCCTGGACAGGGGGCCTCGAGCAGTACTTC. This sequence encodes CASSPWTGGLEQYF.

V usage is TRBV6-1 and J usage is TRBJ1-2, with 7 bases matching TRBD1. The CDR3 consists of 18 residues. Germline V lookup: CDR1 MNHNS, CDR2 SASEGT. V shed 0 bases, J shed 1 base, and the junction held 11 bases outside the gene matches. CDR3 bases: TGTGCCAGCAGTGAAGCGCTTCTGAGGACAGGTGATAACTATGGCTACACCTTC. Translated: CASSEALLRTGDNYGYTF.

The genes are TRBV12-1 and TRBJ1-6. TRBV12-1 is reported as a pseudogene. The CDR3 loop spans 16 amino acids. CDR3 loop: CASSTSGNSYNSPLHF. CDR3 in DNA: TGTGCCAGCAGCACCTCCGGGAACTCCTATAATTCACCCCTCCACTTT.